The clone carrying this T cell receptor (beta chain) was recorded many times. Its antigen is not known. These data originate in a study of metastatic and nonmetastatic thyroid tumors. General study results and limits: The study reportedly found significantly higher TCR beta diversity in malignant thyroid tumors than benign nodules, in blood and tumor.

Nobody among the patients had been given any treatment before thyroid surgery. V trimming: 2 bases; J trimming: 0 bases; junction bases outside the gene matches: 1. CDR1 MDHEN and CDR2 SYDVKM come from the germline V gene. This CDR3 has 15 residues. Original analysis: Between-group CDR3 differences, defined by clinicopathological status, yielded a distant-metastasis classifier for papillary thyroid cancer. Using MiXCR, TCRdb reanalyzed the PCR reads. Here the V and J calls rest on TCRdb's processing, not on the authors' analysis. The profile shows about 23,000 clones, more than 20% of them singletons.

This TCR was recovered from a male donor with papillary thyroid cancer or a benign thyroid nodule (not recorded which). Some clones in this sample may be carry-over from other donors' samples. The sample comprised tumor tissue. The chain carries TRBV28 and TRBJ2-1, with TRBD2 matching 7 bases. In DNA, the CDR3 is TGTGCCAGCAGTTTAGGGGGGGGCTCCTACAATGAGCAGTTCTTC. Translation gives CASSLGGGSYNEQFF. The full variable domain, completed using reference TRBV28 and TRBJ2-1, is DVKVTQSSRYLVKRTGEKVFLECVQDMDHENMFWYRQDPGLGLRLIYFSYDVKMKEKGDIPEGYSVSREKKERFSLILESASTNQTSMYLCASSLGGGSYNEQFFGPGTRLTVL.